This TCR beta chain is drawn from a study of CD8 T cells in ankylosing spondylitis. Study observations and caveats: The study identified a TCR beta motif of under ten highly homologous variants that appeared characteristic of ankylosing spondylitis blood. Reportedly, significant enrichment of disease-linked clones occurred in matched ankylosing spondylitis synovial fluid.

As concerns this clonotype: The antigen remains unidentified.

Researchers built TCR beta libraries using quantitative 5'-RACE with molecular barcodes. TCRdb re-called the 5' RACE reads through MiXCR, storing one row per CDR3 protein. The sample contains around 770,000 distinct CDR3 sequences, 10% to 15% of which appear only once. Sequenced input: blood, either unsorted or a sorted T cell fraction (not recorded which). The source of this sequence is a male donor with ankylosing spondylitis.

CDR3 sequence (DNA): TGTGCAAGTCGCTTGGAGACCCAGTACTTC. Protein: CASRLETQYF. This chain joins TRBV12-2 and TRBJ2-5. TRBV12-2 counts as a pseudogene. The CDR3 runs to 10 residues.